The 16 T cell receptor beta chains given below trace back to one sample, sequenced in a study of long-term antiretroviral therapy in people with HIV. Running of the v3.0 immunoSEQ assay took place at survey level. Assay used: immunoSEQ multiplex PCR; TCRdb lists only in-frame clones, some missing. The sample includes about 20,000 clones, approximately 92% of them seen just once. Here the sequenced sample was unsorted PBMCs, taken 4.4 years after starting antiretroviral therapy. These receptors came from a woman in her forties or fifties with HIV.

The chain is built from TRBV29-1 and TRBJ2-1; TRBD2 aligns across 12 bases. Trimming cost V 4 bases and J 10 bases; bases outside gene matches: 8. Germline V CDR1 and CDR2: SQVTM, ANQGSEA. This CDR3 has 14 residues. The CDR3 nucleotides read TGCAGCGTTGTTCCTAGCGGGGGGGCCCACGAGCAGTTCTTC. Protein: CSVVPSGGAHEQFF.

The chain employs TRBV19 and TRBJ2-4; 9 bases line up with TRBD1. Germline values: CDR1 LNHDA, CDR2 SQIVND (reference sequence). V lost 5 bases and J lost 6; bases outside the gene matches: 14. The CDR3 is 17 amino acids. The CDR3 region has the DNA TGTGCCAGTAGTGTCGCGACTGCACCGGGACAGGGAAACATTCAGTACTTC. Translation: CASSVATAPGQGNIQYF.

CDR3 nucleotide sequence: TGTGCCAGCAGTCCCTTATACCCCTTCCAGGAGGGACAGGGGCATGAGCAGTTCTTC. Residues: CASSPLYPFQEGQGHEQFF. This chain links TRBV27 with TRBJ2-1; 10 bases fit TRBD1. J was trimmed by 8 bases and V by 5 bases; bases with no gene match: 21. This CDR3 is built from 19 residues. Germline assignment: CDR1 MNHEY and CDR2 SMNVEV (reference sequence).

J is TRBJ1-5 and V is TRBV2; 9 bases match TRBD1. The CDR3 extends over 14 amino acids. J was trimmed by 6 bases and V by 6 bases; bases with no gene match: 6. Germline V CDR1 and CDR2: SNHLY, FYNNEI. The CDR3 loop is CASSLGQGGQPQHF. Here the CDR3 DNA reads TGTGCCAGCAGCCTGGGACAGGGAGGTCAGCCCCAGCATTTT.

The genes are TRBV19 and TRBJ2-2; D is undetermined. The length of the CDR3 is 12 residues. Germline V CDR1 and CDR2: LNHDA, SQIVND (reference sequence). V lost 6 bases to trimming and J lost 8 bases, with 10 bases between them. CDR3 DNA sequence: TGTGCCAGTAGCCCAGAGCCGGGGGAGCTGTTTTTT. Its protein is CASSPEPGELFF.

This chain connects TRBV2 to TRBJ1-4; 7 nucleotides match TRBD1. Germline CDR1 SNHLY, CDR2 FYNNEI. The CDR3 length is 18 residues. Trimming at V came to 4 bases and at J to 0 bases, leaving 11 bases not matched to a gene. In DNA, the CDR3 is TGTGCCAGCAGTGGACGGGACAGCTTGTTTGCAACTAATGAAAAACTGTTTTTT. It specifies CASSGRDSLFATNEKLFF.

V and J are TRBV7-2 and TRBJ2-7; perhaps TRBD2 as D (6 bases). Germline V lookup: CDR1 SGHTA, CDR2 FQGNSA. CDR3 length equals 16 residues. The V end was cut by 1 base, the J end by 0 bases, with 13 bases between. Here the CDR3 DNA reads TGTGCCAGCAGCTTAGGAGTAGCGGAAAGCTCCTACGAGCAGTACTTC. It translates to CASSLGVAESSYEQYF.

The chain links TRBV6-6 to TRBJ1-6; the match to TRBD1 covers 8 bases. J gave up 7 bases and V 7 bases, and 6 bases lay outside the gene matches. CDR1 is MNHNY and CDR2 is SVGAGI in the germline V gene (reference sequence). The CDR3 is made up of 14 amino acids. As DNA, the CDR3 is TGTGCCAGCACCCTACAGGGGGAAAATTCACCCCTCCACTTT. Protein: CASTLQGENSPLHF.

This chain joins TRBV5-1 and TRBJ1-1; 9 bases map to TRBD1. The CDR3 is 17 residues long. V lost 0 bases, J lost 3 bases, and 9 bases stayed unmatched. CDR1 and CDR2 (germline): SGHRS, YFSETQ. The CDR3 nucleotides are TGCGCCAGCAGCTTGGGGGGGACAGGGCCGGTTGACACTGAAGCTTTCTTT. Its protein is CASSLGGTGPVDTEAFF.

The chain employs TRBV5-6 and TRBJ1-5, with D possibly TRBD1 on 6 matching bases. The CDR3 sequence is 14 residues long. Trimming left V 1 base short and J 5 bases short, with 10 bases between. Germline CDR1 reads SGHDT; CDR2 reads YYEEEE. The CDR3 DNA sequence: TGTGCCAGCAGCTTGACAGGGTTCGATCAGCCCCAGCATTTT. Its protein is CASSLTGFDQPQHF.

As concerns this clone: One end of the junction fails to match germline, which may point to a read error. This chain joins TRBV7-7 and TRBJ2-1, with TRBD2 identical over 9 bases. The germline gives CDR1 SSHAT, CDR2 FNYEAQ (reference sequence). The CDR3 extends over 15 amino acids. Written as DNA, the CDR3 is TGTGCTAGCAGCTTAGCGGGGGAGGGCCACAATGAGCAGTTCTTC. It codes for CASSLAGEGHNEQFF.

The chain has TRBV5-1 and TRBJ1-5, with TRBD1 matching over 10 bases. This CDR3 is 17 amino acids long. Per the germline V gene, CDR1 is SGHRS and CDR2 is YFSETQ. Trimming removed 0 bases from V and 3 bases from J; junction bases left unmatched: 6. The DNA for the CDR3 is TGCGCCAGCAGCTTGGGGGGGGACAGGGGAGTCAATCAGCCCCAGCATTTT. Protein product: CASSLGGDRGVNQPQHF.

The chain is built from TRBV23-1 and TRBJ1-6; TRBD1 is a possible D gene (6 bases). TRBV23-1 carries the ORF label, with uncertain function. Trimming took off 0 bases at V and 7 bases at J, with 16 bases between the two ends. CDR3 length equals 17 residues. CDR3 nucleotides: TGCGCCAGCAGTCAATCCTTTTGGGGGCAACGGAATTCACCCCTCCACTTT. Protein product: CASSQSFWGQRNSPLHF.

The gene calls are TRBV30 and TRBJ1-6; no definite D call. CDR1 is GTSNPN and CDR2 is SVGIG in the germline V gene (reference sequence). Trimming took off 0 bases at V and 4 bases at J, with 7 bases between the two ends. The CDR3 runs 14 residues. The CDR3 spells CAWSVGQYNSPLHF. DNA for the CDR3: TGTGCCTGGAGTGTTGGTCAGTATAATTCACCCCTCCACTTT.

This sequence joins TRBV10-1 and TRBJ2-3; 7 nucleotides match TRBD1. Trimming removed 7 bases from V and 2 bases from J; junction bases left unmatched: 9. The CDR3 is 15 residues long. Germline V gene data show CDR1 as WNHNN and CDR2 as SYGVQD (reference sequence). The CDR3 reads CASNRGDSYTDTQYF. CDR3 DNA: TGCGCCAGCAACAGAGGGGACAGTTACACAGATACGCAGTATTTT.

This chain joins TRBV6-5 and TRBJ2-6; D call uncertain. Trimming took off 7 bases at V and 1 base at J, with 11 bases between the two ends. The CDR3 contains 15 residues. CDR1 and CDR2 from the germline V gene are MNHEY and SVGAGI. The CDR3, as DNA: TGTGCCAGCAAGGTCCCCGGGTCTGGGGCCAACGTCCTGACTTTC. It translates to CASKVPGSGANVLTF.